This is a list of T cell receptor beta chains from one sample in a study of blood T cell repertoires in COVID-19. Generated by immunoSEQ multiplex PCR, the TCRdb table keeps only in-frame clones and is missing some. Of about 220,000 clones in the sample, about 79% are singletons; the top ten hold 3% to 4%. Sequencing was carried out using PBMCs or T cells enriched from blood (not recorded which). These receptor sequences come from an older woman who had recovered from COVID-19. Each CDR3 is given with its conserved first and last residue. The D gene is left open where the match is weak. Size tells how often a clone was seen (once, few, many) or the class of an expanded clone, and some rows leave it out.

>.|.|TRBV24-1|TRBJ2-7
CATSDGHRVEQYF
TGTGCCACCAGTGACGGCCACAGGGTCGAGCAGTACTTC
>.|.|TRBV7-9|TRBJ2-3
CASSLQGTDTQYF
TGTGCCAGCAGCTTACAGGGTACGGATACGCAGTATTTT
>.|.|TRBV5-5|TRBJ1-4
CASSLTTKRSTREEKLFF
TGTGCCAGCAGCTTGACCACTAAAAGGAGTACTCGGGAGGAAAAACTGTTTTTT
>TRBD2|.|TRBV7-2|TRBJ2-3
CASLISGASDTQYF
TGTGCCAGCCTAATTAGCGGGGCTTCAGATACGCAGTATTTT
>TRBD1|few|TRBV6-2/TRBV6-3|TRBJ2-1
CASSQDRGTYNEQFF
TGTGCCAGCAGCCAGGACAGGGGCACCTACAATGAGCAGTTCTTC
>TRBD1|.|TRBV5-4|TRBJ1-2
CASRWAGGAGNYGYTF
TGTGCCAGCAGATGGGCAGGGGGCGCTGGTAACTATGGCTACACCTTC
>.|.|TRBV25-1|TRBJ1-4
CASSEFPNSREKLFF
TGTGCCAGCAGTGAATTTCCTAACTCGAGGGAAAAACTGTTTTTT
>TRBD1|.|TRBV18|TRBJ1-5
CASSPWRQGYSNQPQHF
TGTGCCAGCTCACCATGGAGACAGGGTTATAGCAATCAGCCCCAGCATTTT
>.|.|TRBV15|TRBJ2-5
CATSRDFLILQETQYF
TGTGCCACCAGCAGAGATTTCCTAATTCTCCAAGAGACCCAGTACTTC
>TRBD1|many|TRBV7-8|TRBJ2-7
CASSFRTGVDYEQYF
TGTGCCAGCAGCTTTAGGACAGGGGTGGACTACGAGCAGTACTTC
>.|.|TRBV5-4|TRBJ1-2
CASSLIGQPWGYGYTF
TGTGCCAGCAGCTTAATTGGACAGCCTTGGGGCTATGGCTACACCTTC
>TRBD1|.|TRBV7-2|TRBJ1-4
CASSLVTGGDEKLFF
TGTGCCAGCAGCTTGGTGACAGGGGGCGATGAAAAACTGTTTTTT
>.|few|TRBV11-1|TRBJ1-1
CASIGQTNTEAFF
TGTGCCAGCATCGGACAGACGAACACTGAAGCTTTCTTT
>TRBD2|.|TRBV5-1|TRBJ2-5
CASSTGTSGRRETQYF
TGCGCCTCCTCTACCGGGACTAGCGGGAGGAGGGAGACCCAGTACTTC
>.|.|TRBV27|TRBJ2-7
CASAELGGLSYEQYF
TGTGCCAGCGCCGAGTTGGGGGGGCTTAGCTACGAGCAGTACTTC
>TRBD2|.|TRBV7-2|TRBJ2-3
CASSLAGRQDTQYF
TGTGCCAGCAGTCTAGCGGGGAGACAAGATACGCAGTATTTT
>.|.|TRBV7-2|TRBJ2-2
CASSLALGPRTGELFF
TGTGCCAGCAGCTTAGCGCTCGGTCCCCGAACCGGGGAGCTGTTTTTT
>.|.|TRBV14|TRBJ2-6
CASSRQASGANVLTF
TGTGCCAGCAGTCGACAGGCTTCTGGGGCCAACGTCCTGACTTTC
>TRBD2|.|TRBV6-2/TRBV6-3|TRBJ2-5
CASSYSLAGGRETQYF
TGTGCCAGCAGTTACTCACTAGCGGGGGGACGGGAGACCCAGTACTTC
>.|.|TRBV6-5|TRBJ2-1
CARPGKHHNEQFF
TGTGCCAGGCCCGGGAAACACCACAATGAGCAGTTCTTC
>TRBD1|.|TRBV18|TRBJ1-2
CASSDRAWDYGYTF
TGTGCCAGCTCAGACAGGGCGTGGGACTATGGCTACACCTTC
>.|.|TRBV5-1|TRBJ1-2
CASSLGEGDGYTF
TGCGCCAGCAGCTTGGGCGAAGGAGATGGCTACACCTTC
>.|.|TRBV25-1|TRBJ2-1
CASSGDTRNEQFF
TGTGCCAGCAGTGGGGACACCCGCAATGAGCAGTTCTTC
>TRBD2|.|TRBV10-3|TRBJ2-7
CATKPRGDPYEQYF
TGTGCCACCAAACCCCGGGGGGACCCCTACGAGCAGTACTTC
>.|few|TRBV2|TRBJ1-2
CASSERQKRVGGYTF
TGTGCCAGCAGTGAAAGACAGAAGCGGGTCGGTGGCTACACCTTC
>TRBD1|.|TRBV6-2/TRBV6-3|TRBJ1-2
CASSAPGQGVQGYTF
TGTGCCAGCAGCGCCCCGGGACAGGGGGTTCAGGGCTACACCTTC
>.|.|TRBV5-5|TRBJ2-5
CASSLGARQETQYF
TGTGCCAGCAGCTTGGGGGCACGCCAAGAGACCCAGTACTTC
>.|few|TRBV5-1|TRBJ2-7
CASSRDQIYEQYF
TGCGCCAGCAGCCGGGATCAGATTTACGAGCAGTACTTC